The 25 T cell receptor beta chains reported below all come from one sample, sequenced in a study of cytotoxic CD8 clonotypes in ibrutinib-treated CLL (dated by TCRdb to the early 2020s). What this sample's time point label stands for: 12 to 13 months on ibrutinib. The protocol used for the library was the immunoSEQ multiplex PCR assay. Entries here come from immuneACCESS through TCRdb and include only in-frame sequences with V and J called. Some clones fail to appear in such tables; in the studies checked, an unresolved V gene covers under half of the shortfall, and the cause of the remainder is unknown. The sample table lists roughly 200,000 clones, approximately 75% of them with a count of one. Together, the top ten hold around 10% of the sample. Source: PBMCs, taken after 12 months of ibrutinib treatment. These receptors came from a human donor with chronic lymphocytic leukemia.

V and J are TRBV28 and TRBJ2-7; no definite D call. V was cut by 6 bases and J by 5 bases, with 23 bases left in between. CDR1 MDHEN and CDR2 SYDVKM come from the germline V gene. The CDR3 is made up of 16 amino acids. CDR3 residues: CASSPVTSWALDEQYF. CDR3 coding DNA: TGTGCCAGCAGCCCCGTGACTTCTTGGGCGTTGGACGAGCAGTACTTC.

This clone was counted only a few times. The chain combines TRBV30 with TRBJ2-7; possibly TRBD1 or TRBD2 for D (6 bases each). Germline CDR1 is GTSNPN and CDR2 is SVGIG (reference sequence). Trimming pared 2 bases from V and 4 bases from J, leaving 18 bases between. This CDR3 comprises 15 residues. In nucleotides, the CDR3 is TGTGCCTGGAGTCCCCGCGGGGAGCAGGGGTACGAGCAGTACTTC. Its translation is CAWSPRGEQGYEQYF.

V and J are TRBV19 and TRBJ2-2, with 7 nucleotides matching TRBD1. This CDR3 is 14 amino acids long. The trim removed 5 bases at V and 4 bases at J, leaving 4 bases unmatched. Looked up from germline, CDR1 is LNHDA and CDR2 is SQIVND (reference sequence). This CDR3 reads CASSLRGSTGELFF. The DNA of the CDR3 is TGTGCCAGTAGTCTCAGGGGGAGCACCGGGGAGCTGTTTTTT.

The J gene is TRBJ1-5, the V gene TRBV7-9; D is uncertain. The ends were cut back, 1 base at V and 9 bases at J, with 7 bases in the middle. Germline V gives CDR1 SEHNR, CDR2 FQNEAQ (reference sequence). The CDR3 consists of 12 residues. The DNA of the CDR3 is TGTGCCAGCAGCTTAGGCGAATGGCCCCAGCATTTT. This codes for CASSLGEWPQHF. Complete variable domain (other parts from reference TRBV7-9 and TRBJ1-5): DTGVSQNPRHKITKRGQNVTFRCDPISEHNRLYWYRQTLGQGPEFLTYFQNEAQLEKSRLLSDRFSAERPKGSFSTLEIQRTEQGDSAMYLCASSLGEWPQHFGDGTRLSIL.

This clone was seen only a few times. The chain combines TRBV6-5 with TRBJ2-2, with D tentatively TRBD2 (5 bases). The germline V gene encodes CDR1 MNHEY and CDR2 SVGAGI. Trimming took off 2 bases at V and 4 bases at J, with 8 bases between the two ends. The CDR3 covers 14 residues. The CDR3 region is CASSYERPTGELFF. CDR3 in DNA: TGTGCCAGCAGTTACGAGCGGCCCACCGGGGAGCTGTTTTTT.

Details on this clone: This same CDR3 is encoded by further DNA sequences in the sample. For the CDR3, the DNA is TGTGCCAGCAGCGTAGCTCCGGACAGGGCGGATTCACCCCTCCACTTT. The encoded protein is CASSVAPDRADSPLHF. The V call is TRBV9, the J call TRBJ1-6; 8 bases are a match to TRBD1. CDR1 and CDR2 from the germline V gene are SGDLS and YYNGEE. The CDR3 is made up of 16 amino acids. Losses at the gene ends were 0 bases for V and 8 bases for J; bases not matched to a gene: 7.

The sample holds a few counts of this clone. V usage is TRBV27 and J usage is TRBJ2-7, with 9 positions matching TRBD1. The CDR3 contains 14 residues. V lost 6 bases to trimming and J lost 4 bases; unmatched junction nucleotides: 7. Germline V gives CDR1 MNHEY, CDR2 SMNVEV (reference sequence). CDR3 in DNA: TGTGCCAGCAGATCCGGGACAGGGCTATACGAGCAGTACTTC. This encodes CASRSGTGLYEQYF.

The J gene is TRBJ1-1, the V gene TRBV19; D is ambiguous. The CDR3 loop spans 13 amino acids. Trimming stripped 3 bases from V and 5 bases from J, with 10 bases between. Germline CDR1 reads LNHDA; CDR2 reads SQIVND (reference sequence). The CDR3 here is CASSISRRTEAFF. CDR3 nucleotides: TGTGCCAGTAGTATCTCCCGCCGAACTGAAGCTTTCTTT.

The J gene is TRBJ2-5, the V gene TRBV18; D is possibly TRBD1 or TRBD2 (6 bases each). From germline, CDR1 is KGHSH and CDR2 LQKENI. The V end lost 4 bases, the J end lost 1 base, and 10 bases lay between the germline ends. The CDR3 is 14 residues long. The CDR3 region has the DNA TGTGCCAGCTCACGGGGGGCCGGCCAAGAGACCCAGTACTTC. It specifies CASSRGAGQETQYF.

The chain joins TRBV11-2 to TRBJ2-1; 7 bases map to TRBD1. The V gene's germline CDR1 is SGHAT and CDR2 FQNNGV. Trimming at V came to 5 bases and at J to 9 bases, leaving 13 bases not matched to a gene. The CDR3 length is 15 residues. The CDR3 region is CASSPGTAFYGEQFF. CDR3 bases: TGTGCCAGCAGCCCAGGGACAGCCTTCTATGGTGAGCAGTTCTTC.

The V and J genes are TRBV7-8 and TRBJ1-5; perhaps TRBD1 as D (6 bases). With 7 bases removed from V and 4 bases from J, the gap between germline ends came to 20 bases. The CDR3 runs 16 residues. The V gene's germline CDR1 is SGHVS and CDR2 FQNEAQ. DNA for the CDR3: TGTGCCAGCACCCCAAGGGGGGCCGGAGAGAATCAGCCCCAGCATTTT. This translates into CASTPRGAGENQPQHF.

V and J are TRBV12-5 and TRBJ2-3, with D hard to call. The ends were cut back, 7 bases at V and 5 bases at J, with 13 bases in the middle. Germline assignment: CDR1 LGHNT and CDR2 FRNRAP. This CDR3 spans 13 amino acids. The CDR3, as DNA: TGTGCTAGTGCCCGGCCCGAGGTAGATACGCAGTATTTT. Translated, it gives CASARPEVDTQYF.

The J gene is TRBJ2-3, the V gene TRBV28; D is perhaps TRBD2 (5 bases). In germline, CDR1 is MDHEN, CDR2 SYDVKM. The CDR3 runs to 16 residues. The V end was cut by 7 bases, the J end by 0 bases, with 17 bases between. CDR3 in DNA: TGTGCCAGCACCCCCCCGGGAAGCGGTAGCACAGATACGCAGTATTTT. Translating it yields CASTPPGSGSTDTQYF.

The CDR3 bases are TGCGCCAGCAGCGCCGAGCCCCATGGCCGGGAGACCCAGTACTTC. Amino acid sequence: CASSAEPHGRETQYF. The chain couples TRBV5-1 to TRBJ2-5; D gene uncertain. There are 15 residues in the CDR3. The germline V and J ends were trimmed by 4 bases and 5 bases, with 18 bases remaining between them. The germline CDR1 and CDR2 sequences are SGHRS and YFSETQ.

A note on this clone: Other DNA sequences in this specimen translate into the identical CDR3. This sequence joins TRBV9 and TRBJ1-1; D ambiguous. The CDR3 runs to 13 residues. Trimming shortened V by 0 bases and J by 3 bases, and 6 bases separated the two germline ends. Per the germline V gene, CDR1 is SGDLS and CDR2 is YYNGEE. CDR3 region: CASSVAGYTEAFF. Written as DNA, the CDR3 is TGTGCCAGCAGCGTAGCAGGTTACACTGAAGCTTTCTTT.

CDR3: CASADSRNQPQHF. For the CDR3, the DNA is TGTGCCAGCGCTGACAGCCGCAATCAGCCCCAGCATTTT. The chain employs TRBV6-1 and TRBJ1-5; the D gene is possibly TRBD1 (5 bases). Trimming cost V 8 bases and J 2 bases, with 10 bases left between them. CDR3 size: 13 residues. CDR1 is MNHNS, CDR2 SASEGT, per germline.

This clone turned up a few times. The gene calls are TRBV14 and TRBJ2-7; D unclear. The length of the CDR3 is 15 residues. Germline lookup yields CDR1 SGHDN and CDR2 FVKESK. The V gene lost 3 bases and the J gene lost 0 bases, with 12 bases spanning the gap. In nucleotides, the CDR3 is TGTGCCAGCAGCCATTCAGCGATTACCTCCTACGAGCAGTACTTC. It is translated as CASSHSAITSYEQYF. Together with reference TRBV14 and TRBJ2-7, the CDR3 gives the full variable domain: EAGVTQFPSHSVIEKGQTVTLRCDPISGHDNLYWYRRVMGKEIKFLLHFVKESKQDESGMPNNRFLAERTGGTYSTLKVQPAELEDSGVYFCASSHSAITSYEQYFGPGTRLTVT.

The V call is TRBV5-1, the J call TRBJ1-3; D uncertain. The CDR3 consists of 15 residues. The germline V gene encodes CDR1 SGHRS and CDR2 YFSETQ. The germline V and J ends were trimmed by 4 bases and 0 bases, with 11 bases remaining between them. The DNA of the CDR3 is TGCGCCAGCAGCGTCGCCCGGGACTCTGGAAACACCATATATTTT. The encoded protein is CASSVARDSGNTIYF.

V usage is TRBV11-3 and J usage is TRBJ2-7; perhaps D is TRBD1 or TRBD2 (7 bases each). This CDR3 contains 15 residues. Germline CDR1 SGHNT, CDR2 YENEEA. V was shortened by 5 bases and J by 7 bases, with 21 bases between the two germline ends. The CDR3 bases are TGTGCCAGCAGCCAAGGGAGGGGGCCCCTTCGAGAGCAGTACTTC. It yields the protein CASSQGRGPLREQYF.

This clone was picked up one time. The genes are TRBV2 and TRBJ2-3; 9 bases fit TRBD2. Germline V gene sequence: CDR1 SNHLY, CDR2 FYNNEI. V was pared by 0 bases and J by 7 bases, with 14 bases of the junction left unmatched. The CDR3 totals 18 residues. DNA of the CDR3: TGTGCCAGCAGTGAAGCGCGGGCTAGCGGGGCGGTCGGGAATACGCAGTATTTT. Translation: CASSEARASGAVGNTQYF.

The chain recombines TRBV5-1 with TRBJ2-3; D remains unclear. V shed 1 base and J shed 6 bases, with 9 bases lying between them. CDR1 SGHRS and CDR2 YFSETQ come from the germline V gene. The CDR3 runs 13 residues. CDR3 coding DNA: TGCGCCAGCAGCTTGAGCAGTGGGGATACGCAGTATTTT. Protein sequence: CASSLSSGDTQYF.

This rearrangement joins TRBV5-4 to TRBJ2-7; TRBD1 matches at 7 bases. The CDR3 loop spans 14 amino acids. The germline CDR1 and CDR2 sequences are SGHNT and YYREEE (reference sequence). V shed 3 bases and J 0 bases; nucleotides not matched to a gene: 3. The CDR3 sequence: CASSSGQLSYEQYF. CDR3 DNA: TGTGCCAGCAGCTCGGGACAGCTCTCCTACGAGCAGTACTTC.

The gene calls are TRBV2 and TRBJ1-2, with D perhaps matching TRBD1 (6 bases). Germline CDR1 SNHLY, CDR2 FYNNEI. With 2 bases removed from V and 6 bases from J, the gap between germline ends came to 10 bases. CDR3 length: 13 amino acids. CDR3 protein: CASSERGADGYTF. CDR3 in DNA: TGTGCCAGCAGTGAACGGGGGGCGGATGGCTACACCTTC.

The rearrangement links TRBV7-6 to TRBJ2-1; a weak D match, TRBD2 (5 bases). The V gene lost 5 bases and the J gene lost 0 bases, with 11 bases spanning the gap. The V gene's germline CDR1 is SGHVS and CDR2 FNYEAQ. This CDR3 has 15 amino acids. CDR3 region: CASSPAGLSYNEQFF. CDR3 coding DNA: TGTGCCAGCAGCCCGGCGGGTCTCTCCTACAATGAGCAGTTCTTC.

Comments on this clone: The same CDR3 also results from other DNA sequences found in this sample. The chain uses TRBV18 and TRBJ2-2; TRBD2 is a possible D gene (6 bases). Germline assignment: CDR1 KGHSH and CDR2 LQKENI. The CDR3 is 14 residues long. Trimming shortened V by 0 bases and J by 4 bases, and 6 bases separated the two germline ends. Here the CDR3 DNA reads TGTGCCAGCTCACCACCGGGACTCACCGGGGAGCTGTTTTTT. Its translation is CASSPPGLTGELFF. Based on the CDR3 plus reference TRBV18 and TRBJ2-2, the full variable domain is NAGVMQNPRHLVRRRGQEARLRCSPMKGHSHVYWYRQLPEEGLKFMVYLQKENIIDESGMPKERFSAEFPKEGPSILRIQQVVRGDSAAYFCASSPPGLTGELFFGEGSRLTVL.